These T cell receptor beta chains were read from a single sample in a study of T cells in Graves' hyperthyroidism and ophthalmopathy. MiXCR, run by TCRdb on the multiplex PCR reads, gives a single entry per CDR3 protein. The table includes some 460,000 distinct CDR3 sequences, approximately 14% detected once. Material for sequencing was blood. These receptor sequences come from a woman between 18 and 30 years old with Graves' hyperthyroidism. CDR3s include the opening cysteine and the closing phenylalanine or tryptophan. Each record gives: clone size, V gene, J gene, D gene, CDR3 protein, CDR3 DNA. A D gene is named only where the DNA matches it firmly. Rows may omit the clone size; those that give it use once, few, many or a size class.

>.|TRBV2|TRBJ1-4|.
CASNSGGAVNEKLFF
TGTGCCAGCAATAGTGGGGGCGCGGTTAATGAAAAACTGTTTTTT
>many|TRBV28|TRBJ2-1|TRBD2
CASSYGLAGGYEQFF
TGTGCCAGCAGTTATGGCCTAGCGGGAGGTTATGAGCAGTTCTTC
>many|TRBV2|TRBJ2-7|TRBD1
CASSPIDRDALEQYF
TGTGCCAGCAGCCCCATCGACAGGGACGCCCTCGAGCAGTACTTC
>many|TRBV5-1|TRBJ2-4|TRBD2
CASSLERGTLAKNIQYF
TGCGCCAGCAGCTTGGAGCGGGGGACCCTAGCCAAAAACATTCAGTACTTC
>few|TRBV5-1|TRBJ2-5|TRBD2
CASSLARLAEETQYF
TGCGCCAGCAGCTTGGCCAGGCTAGCGGAAGAGACCCAGTACTTC
>many|TRBV10-3|TRBJ2-7|TRBD2
CAISGRGGAYEQYF
TGTGCCATCAGTGGCCGGGGGGGGGCCTACGAGCAGTACTTC
>.|TRBV9|TRBJ1-1|.
CASSVESDTEAFF
TGTGCCAGCAGCGTAGAGTCGGACACTGAAGCTTTCTTT
>.|TRBV29-1|TRBJ1-1|.
CSVTKTREAFF
TGCAGCGTAACCAAAACTCGGGAAGCTTTCTTT
>many|TRBV20-1|TRBJ2-7|.
CSAYSGLSYEQYF
TGCAGTGCTTATAGCGGACTGTCATACGAGCAGTACTTC
>many|TRBV20-1|TRBJ1-2|.
CSARDPPTGYGYTF
TGCAGTGCTAGAGACCCGCCGACAGGCTATGGCTACACCTTC
>many|TRBV7-8|TRBJ1-5|.
CASSLPRGSNQPQHF
TGTGCCAGCAGCTTACCTAGGGGGAGCAATCAGCCCCAGCATTTT
>many|TRBV7-9|TRBJ2-1|TRBD1
CASSARGSGEQFF
TGTGCCAGCAGCGCCAGGGGGTCCGGTGAGCAGTTCTTC
>.|TRBV20-1|TRBJ2-7|TRBD1
CSARGSGTAYEQYF
TGCAGTGCTAGAGGGTCCGGGACAGCCTACGAGCAGTACTTC
>.|TRBV6-4|TRBJ1-2|TRBD1
CASTRGAGGWGLGGYTF
TGTGCCAGCACCCGCGGGGCAGGGGGCTGGGGACTTGGTGGCTACACCTTC
>.|TRBV25-1|TRBJ1-2|.
CASSSNEGHHDGYTF
TGTGCCAGCAGCTCAAACGAGGGACATCATGATGGCTACACCTTC
>many|TRBV7-2|TRBJ1-2|.
CASTVYGGRGYGYTF
TGTGCCAGCACCGTCTATGGGGGGCGGGGCTATGGCTACACCTTC